The 16 T cell receptor beta chains reported below all come from one sample, sequenced in a study of cytomegalovirus exposure and HLA in healthy donors. Primers for the PCR totalled 60 Vbeta and 13 Jbeta. Profiling relied on immunoSEQ multiplex PCR, and the TCRdb table lists in-frame clones only, not all of them. The data contain about 140,000 clones, about four fifths of them singletons. Sequenced input: PBMCs. The receptors shown here come from a man aged 18 to 30 in good health and CMV-seropositive.

The V gene is TRBV28, the J gene TRBJ2-7; 9 positions match TRBD1. V was clipped by 3 bases and J by 2 bases; unmatched bases: 5. Germline V lookup: CDR1 MDHEN, CDR2 SYDVKM. This CDR3 is 15 amino acids long. In nucleotides, the CDR3 is TGTGCCAGCAGTTTGGTCAGGACAGGGGCCTACGAGCAGTACTTC. Its protein is CASSLVRTGAYEQYF.

V gene TRBV28 combines with J gene TRBJ2-1; TRBD2 matches 9 bases. The CDR3 length is 14 residues. Germline V lookup: CDR1 MDHEN, CDR2 SYDVKM. J lost 3 bases, V lost 6 bases, and 3 bases had no gene match. The CDR3 nucleotides are TGTGCCAGCAGAAGACTAGCGGACTACAATGAGCAGTTCTTC. Its translation: CASRRLADYNEQFF.

The chain joins TRBV5-6 to TRBJ2-5, with TRBD1 matching over 7 bases. The J call is doubtful: the DNA matches TRBJ2-7 better. In germline, CDR1 is SGHDT, CDR2 YYEEEE. This CDR3 contains 15 residues. For the CDR3, the DNA is TGTGCCAGCAGCTTGGAGGGACAGCTGGACTACGAGCAGTACTTC. It encodes CASSLEGQLDYEQYF.

The rearrangement links TRBV7-9 to TRBJ1-2; D gene ambiguous. Germline CDR1 and CDR2: SEHNR and FQNEAQ (reference sequence). The CDR3 sequence is 15 residues long. The V gene lost 1 base and the J gene lost 3 bases, with 12 bases spanning the gap. CDR3 in amino acids: CASSLGVGVDYGYTF. CDR3 sequence (DNA): TGTGCCAGCAGCTTAGGAGTCGGGGTGGACTATGGCTACACCTTC. The full variable domain, rest sourced from reference TRBV7-9 and TRBJ1-2, is DTGVSQNPRHKITKRGQNVTFRCDPISEHNRLYWYRQTLGQGPEFLTYFQNEAQLEKSRLLSDRFSAERPKGSFSTLEIQRTEQGDSAMYLCASSLGVGVDYGYTFGSGTRLTVV.

This chain links TRBV7-9 with TRBJ1-5; D not resolved. The CDR3 runs to 12 residues. Germline V lookup: CDR1 SEHNR, CDR2 FQNEAQ (reference sequence). V lost 4 bases to trimming and J lost 3 bases, with 4 bases between them. CDR3 sequence (DNA): TGTGCCAGCAGCTCCTTCAATCAGCCCCAGCATTTT. Its protein is CASSSFNQPQHF.

The chain joins TRBV5-1 to TRBJ1-4; 8 nucleotides agree with TRBD1. V dropped 4 bases and J dropped 6; count of bases not matched to a gene: 8. CDR1 is SGHRS, CDR2 YFSETQ, per germline. The CDR3 totals 15 residues. Here the CDR3 reads CASSPDREEDEKLFF. The CDR3 nucleotides are TGCGCCAGCAGCCCGGACAGGGAAGAAGATGAAAAACTGTTTTTT.

This clone was seen a handful of times. The chain carries TRBV29-1 and TRBJ2-1, with a tentative D call TRBD1 (6 bases). Trimming pared 2 bases from V and 9 bases from J, leaving 14 bases between. The CDR3 runs 13 residues. Per germline, CDR1 SQVTM and CDR2 ANQGSEA. In DNA, the CDR3 is TGCAGCGTTGAAAGTCCTGGGGGCACTGAGCAGTTCTTC. Protein product: CSVESPGGTEQFF.

V gene TRBV4-1 combines with J gene TRBJ2-3; 7 positions agree with TRBD1. CDR1 and CDR2 from the germline V gene are MGHRA and YSYEKL. Unmatched junction bases numbered 6, after V lost 4 bases and J lost 2 bases. This CDR3 is built from 15 residues. The CDR3 bases are TGCGCCAGCAGCCTAGGACAGGCCAACACAGATACGCAGTATTTT. Its translation: CASSLGQANTDTQYF.

The V call is TRBV5-1, the J call TRBJ2-1, with 7 bases aligning to TRBD2. From germline, CDR1 is SGHRS and CDR2 YFSETQ. The length of the CDR3 is 15 residues. V lost 2 bases, J lost 2 bases, and 4 bases stayed unmatched. The CDR3 nucleotides read TGCGCCAGCAGCTTAGGGACTATCCCCTACAATGAGCAGTTCTTC. Protein: CASSLGTIPYNEQFF.

The CDR3: CASRVSGKETQYF. CDR3 DNA sequence: TGCGCCAGCAGGGTTAGCGGGAAGGAGACCCAGTACTTC. This sequence joins TRBV10-2 and TRBJ2-5, with 8 bases that match TRBD2. This CDR3 spans 13 amino acids. V lost 6 bases and J lost 5; bases outside the gene matches: 5. The V gene's germline CDR1 is WSHSY and CDR2 SAAADI.

The chain links TRBV9 to TRBJ1-4, with 7 bases that match TRBD1. The CDR3 length is 15 residues. V shed 4 bases, J shed 8 bases, and the junction held 11 bases outside the gene matches. Germline V lookup: CDR1 SGDLS, CDR2 YYNGEE. In DNA form, the CDR3 reads TGTGCCAGCAGCCGAGGGGACAGCTCCCCCGAAAAACTGTTTTTT. It codes for CASSRGDSSPEKLFF.

The genes are TRBV15 and TRBJ2-1; 7 nucleotides line up with TRBD2. This CDR3 is 19 amino acids long. Trimming cost V 0 bases and J 2 bases; bases outside gene matches: 13. Germline CDR1 reads LNHNV; CDR2 reads YYDKDF (reference sequence). The CDR3 DNA reads as TGTGCCACCAGCAGAGATCGCCTAGCGGTAAAAAACGCCTACAATGAGCAGTTCTTC. Amino acid sequence: CATSRDRLAVKNAYNEQFF.

The chain recombines TRBV4-2 with TRBJ2-1, with 9 nucleotides matching TRBD2. Germline lookup yields CDR1 LGHNA and CDR2 YNFKEQ. This CDR3 has 17 residues. V gave up 0 bases and J gave up 0 bases; unmatched junction bases: 3. The DNA for the CDR3 is TGTGCCAGCAGCCAAGAACATAGCGGGAGCTCCTACAATGAGCAGTTCTTC. It encodes CASSQEHSGSSYNEQFF.

This clone was seen only once. The chain employs TRBV7-8 and TRBJ2-7, with 16 bases lining up with TRBD2. CDR3 size: 18 residues. The V gene end was trimmed by 3 bases and the J gene end by 4 bases; junction bases not matched to a gene: 9. Germline-derived CDR1 and CDR2 are SGHVS and FQNEAQ. The CDR3 spells CASSFGGLAGGSRYEQYF. The DNA for the CDR3 is TGTGCCAGCAGCTTTGGGGGACTAGCGGGAGGGTCGAGATACGAGCAGTACTTC. Together with reference TRBV7-8 and TRBJ2-7, the CDR3 gives the full variable domain: GAGVSQSPRYKVAKRGQDVALRCDPISGHVSLFWYQQALGQGPEFLTYFQNEAQLDKSGLPSDRFFAERPEGSVSTLKIQRTQQEDSAVYLCASSFGGLAGGSRYEQYFGPGTRLTVT.

The V and J genes are TRBV5-1 and TRBJ2-7, with TRBD2 identical over 9 bases. CDR1 is SGHRS, CDR2 YFSETQ, per germline. Losses at the gene ends were 1 base for V and 0 bases for J; bases not matched to a gene: 5. This CDR3 spans 16 amino acids. The CDR3 loop is CASSLQSGRTSYEQYF. The CDR3 region has the DNA TGCGCCAGCAGCTTGCAGAGCGGGAGGACCTCCTACGAGCAGTACTTC.

V is TRBV30 and J is TRBJ2-1; D is perhaps TRBD1 (6 bases). The CDR3 runs to 17 residues. Trimming took off 1 base at V and 0 bases at J, with 16 bases between the two ends. Germline V gene data show CDR1 as GTSNPN and CDR2 as SVGIG (reference sequence). As DNA, the CDR3 is TGTGCCTGGAGTGGAGGGGCTGGACAGAGCTCCTACAATGAGCAGTTCTTC. It codes for CAWSGGAGQSSYNEQFF.